Below, 13 T cell receptor beta chains from the same sample are listed, as sequenced in a study of cytomegalovirus exposure and HLA in healthy donors. PCR used 60 Vbeta primers and 13 Jbeta primers. Method: immunoSEQ multiplex PCR; TCRdb's copy keeps in-frame clones and lacks some. Of about 150,000 clones listed, roughly four fifths are singletons. The sample consisted of PBMCs. The source is a man aged 40-50 years in good health and CMV-seronegative.

The V gene is TRBV11-2, the J gene TRBJ2-5; D call uncertain. The DNA end is a closer match to TRBJ2-7, so the J assignment may be wrong. This CDR3 has 13 amino acids. The germline V gene has CDR1 SGHAT and CDR2 FQNNGV. CDR3 DNA: TGTGCCAGCAGCTTAATCTCTGGTCGCGAGCAGTACTTC. Translated: CASSLISGREQYF.

This clone was seen only once. The rearrangement joins TRBV18 to TRBJ2-3; TRBD2 matches at 7 bases. Germline-derived CDR1 and CDR2 are KGHSH and LQKENI. Losses at the gene ends were 4 bases for V and 3 bases for J; bases not matched to a gene: 16. The CDR3 runs to 18 residues. The DNA for the CDR3 is TGTGCCAGCTCACTATACAGTACTAGCGACCGCTCGACAGATACGCAGTATTTT. This codes for CASSLYSTSDRSTDTQYF.

This clone occurred a few times. The V and J genes are TRBV13 and TRBJ2-6, with a weak D call TRBD2 (6 bases). V dropped 7 bases and J dropped 1 base, with 11 bases sitting between them. CDR3 length equals 15 residues. Germline CDR1 is PRHDT and CDR2 is FYEKMQ (reference sequence). This chain's CDR3 is CASKREESGANVLTF. DNA for the CDR3: TGTGCCAGCAAAAGGGAGGAATCTGGGGCCAACGTCCTGACTTTC.

The chain is built from TRBV18 and TRBJ2-2, with D possibly TRBD1 on 6 matching bases. Per the germline V gene, CDR1 is KGHSH and CDR2 is LQKENI. This CDR3 region has 15 residues. V lost 1 base, J lost 3 bases, and 9 bases lay in between. The CDR3 coding sequence is TGTGCCAGCTCACCACGTGGGGGCGACACCGGGGAGCTGTTTTTT. It yields the protein CASSPRGGDTGELFF.

As for this clone: A junction end diverges from the germline sequence, so it may reflect a read error. The rearrangement joins TRBV27 to TRBJ2-6, with D possibly TRBD1 on 5 matching bases. CDR1 and CDR2 (germline): MNHEY, SMNVEV (reference sequence). The CDR3 sequence is 15 residues long. The CDR3 sequence: CASSLGSSGANGLTF. In nucleotides, the CDR3 is TGTGCCAGCAGTTTAGGTTCCTCTGGGGCCAACGGCCTGACTTTC.

The gene calls are TRBV7-9 and TRBJ2-3, with 8 positions matching TRBD2. CDR1 and CDR2 from the germline V gene are SEHNR and FQNEAQ (reference sequence). This CDR3 contains 15 residues. After removal of 7 bases from V and 5 bases from J, the junction contained 11 bases not matched to a gene. The CDR3 bases are TGTGCCAGCATCGACGGGAGGGCCCGAATAGATACGCAGTATTTT. It is translated as CASIDGRARIDTQYF.

The chain couples TRBV11-2 to TRBJ1-1, with D uncertain. The CDR3 is 13 amino acids. V gave up 2 bases and J gave up 6 bases, with 10 bases separating them. The V gene's germline CDR1 is SGHAT and CDR2 FQNNGV. The CDR3 DNA sequence: TGTGCCAGCAGCTTAACGCAGGCCTCTGAAGCTTTCTTT. Amino acids: CASSLTQASEAFF.

This clone was seen more than once but under ten times. This chain joins TRBV29-1 and TRBJ1-4; no clear D. Germline V lookup: CDR1 SQVTM, CDR2 ANQGSEA. The V end was cut by 0 bases, the J end by 0 bases, with 5 bases between. This CDR3 spans 14 amino acids. CDR3 sequence reads: CSVEDRATNEKLFF. The CDR3 bases are TGCAGCGTTGAAGATCGCGCAACTAATGAAAAACTGTTTTTT.

The chain links TRBV5-1 to TRBJ2-5; 7 bases line up with TRBD1. Near its end, the DNA agrees better with TRBJ2-7, so the J call may be wrong. The germline V gene encodes CDR1 SGHRS and CDR2 YFSETQ. The CDR3 runs 14 residues. The CDR3 nucleotides are TGCGCCAGCAGTTGGACAGGAGCCACTTACGAGCAGTACTTC. It translates to CASSWTGATYEQYF.

The genes are TRBV7-2 and TRBJ2-7, with TRBD1 as a possible D gene (6 bases). V lost 5 bases and J lost 0, with 14 bases in between. CDR1 and CDR2 from the germline V gene are SGHTA and FQGNSA. This CDR3 has 15 amino acids. Here the CDR3 reads CASSPRAGVSYEQYV. The CDR3 DNA reads as TGTGCCAGCAGCCCCCGTGCAGGGGTCTCCTACGAGCAGTACGTC.

The chain has TRBV30 and TRBJ1-1, with D tentatively TRBD1 (6 bases). V lost 5 bases and J lost 1, with 11 bases in between. Germline V gene lookup returns CDR1 GTSNPN and CDR2 SVGIG (reference sequence). This CDR3 is 13 amino acids long. The CDR3 region is CAWGIQGNTEAFF. The CDR3 region has the DNA TGTGCCTGGGGCATACAGGGGAACACTGAAGCTTTCTTT.

This clone appeared a few times. The V call is TRBV28, the J call TRBJ2-5; TRBD1 aligns across 8 bases. This CDR3 region has 17 residues. V trimming: 8 bases; J trimming: 5 bases; junction bases outside the gene matches: 19. The V gene's germline CDR1 is MDHEN and CDR2 SYDVKM. CDR3 amino acids: CASGSKTGAYERETQYF. In DNA, the CDR3 is TGTGCCAGCGGATCCAAGACAGGGGCTTACGAGCGGGAGACCCAGTACTTC.

This chain links TRBV9 with TRBJ2-5, with TRBD1 as a possible D gene (5 bases). Trimming removed 0 bases at V and 1 base at J, with 10 bases between. CDR1 and CDR2 from the germline V gene are SGDLS and YYNGEE. The CDR3 has 15 amino acids. CDR3 sequence (DNA): TGTGCCAGCAGCGTAGAGGGGCGGAGCCAAGAGACCCAGTACTTC. Its translation: CASSVEGRSQETQYF.